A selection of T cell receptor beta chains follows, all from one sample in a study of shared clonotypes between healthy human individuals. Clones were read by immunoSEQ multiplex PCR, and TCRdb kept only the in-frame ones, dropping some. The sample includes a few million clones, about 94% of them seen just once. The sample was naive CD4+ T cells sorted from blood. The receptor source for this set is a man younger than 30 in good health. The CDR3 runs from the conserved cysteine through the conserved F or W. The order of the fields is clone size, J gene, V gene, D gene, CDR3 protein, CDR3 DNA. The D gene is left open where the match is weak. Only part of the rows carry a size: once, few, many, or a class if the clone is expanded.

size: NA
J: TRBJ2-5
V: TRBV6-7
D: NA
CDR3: CASSYRRKPRCGPIPRDQETQYF
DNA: TGTGCCAGCAGTTACCGACGGAAGCCCCGGTGTGGGCCCATTCCCAGGGACCAAGAGACCCAGTACTTC

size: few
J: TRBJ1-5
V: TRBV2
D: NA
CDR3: CASSVDGDGNQPQHF
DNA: TGTGCCAGCAGTGTAGACGGGGATGGCAATCAGCCCCAGCATTTT

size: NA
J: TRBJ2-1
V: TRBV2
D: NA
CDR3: CASRPTGGGDEQFF
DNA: TGTGCCAGCAGGCCTACCGGGGGTGGTGATGAGCAGTTCTTC

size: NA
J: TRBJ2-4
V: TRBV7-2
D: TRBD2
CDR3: CASSLLAGLAKNIQYF
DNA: TGTGCCAGCAGCTTGTTAGCGGGACTTGCCAAAAACATTCAGTACTTC

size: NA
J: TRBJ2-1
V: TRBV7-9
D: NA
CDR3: CASSPTLRWISYYNEQFF
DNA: TGTGCCAGCAGCCCCACACTTAGGTGGATTTCCTACTACAATGAGCAGTTCTTC

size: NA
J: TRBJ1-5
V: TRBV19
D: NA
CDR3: CASSSVSNQPQHF
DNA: TGTGCCAGTAGTAGTGTTAGCAATCAGCCCCAGCATTTT

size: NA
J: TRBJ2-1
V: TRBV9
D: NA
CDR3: CASSVGYASYNEQFF
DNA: TGTGCCAGCAGCGTAGGTTACGCATCCTACAATGAGCAGTTCTTC

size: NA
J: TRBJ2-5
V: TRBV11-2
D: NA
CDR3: CASSLLGGTTQYF
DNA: TGTGCCAGCAGCTTATTGGGGGGCACCACCCAGTACTTC

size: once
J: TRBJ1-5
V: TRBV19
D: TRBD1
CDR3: CASSPGQVSNQPQHF
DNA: TGTGCCAGTAGCCCAGGACAGGTTAGCAATCAGCCCCAGCATTTT

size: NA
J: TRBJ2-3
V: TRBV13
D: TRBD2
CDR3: CASSRLAGAPSTDTQYF
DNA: TGTGCCAGCAGCCGACTCGCGGGAGCTCCGAGCACAGATACGCAGTATTTT

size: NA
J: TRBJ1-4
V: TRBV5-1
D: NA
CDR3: CASSLDGSTNEKLFF
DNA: TGCGCCAGCAGCTTGGATGGATCAACTAATGAAAAACTGTTTTTT

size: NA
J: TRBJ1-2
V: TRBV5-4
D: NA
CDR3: CASSSGGVGYGYTF
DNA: TGTGCCAGCAGCTCAGGAGGGGTTGGTTATGGCTACACCTTC

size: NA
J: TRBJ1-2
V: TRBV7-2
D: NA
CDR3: CASSRRALYGYTF
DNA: TGTGCCAGCAGTCGTCGGGCCCTCTATGGCTACACCTTC

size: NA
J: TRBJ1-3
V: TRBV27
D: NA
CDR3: CASRWGSGNTIYF
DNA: TGTGCCAGCAGGTGGGGATCTGGAAACACCATATATTTT

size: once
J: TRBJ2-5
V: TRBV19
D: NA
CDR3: CASSILATGVAGETQYF
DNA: TGTGCCAGTAGTATATTGGCGACAGGGGTAGCGGGAGAGACCCAGTACTTC

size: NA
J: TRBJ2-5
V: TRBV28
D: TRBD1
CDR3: CASVRGGQLFETQYF
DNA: TGTGCCAGCGTCCGAGGGGGACAGCTTTTTGAGACCCAGTACTTC

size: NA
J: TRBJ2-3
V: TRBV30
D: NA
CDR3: CAWSSIPLDTQYF
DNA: TGTGCCTGGAGCTCGATCCCCCTGGATACGCAGTATTTT

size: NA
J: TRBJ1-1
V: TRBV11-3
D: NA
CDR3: CASSLGPGPNTEAFF
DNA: TGTGCCAGCAGCTTAGGCCCAGGGCCGAACACTGAAGCTTTCTTT

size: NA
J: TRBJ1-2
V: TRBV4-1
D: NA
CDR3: CASSQYWAGAYGYTF
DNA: TGCGCCAGCAGCCAATATTGGGCAGGGGCCTATGGCTACACCTTC

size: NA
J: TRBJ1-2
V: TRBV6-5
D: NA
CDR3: CASRQGLSRGYTF
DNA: TGTGCCAGCAGGCAGGGACTTTCGAGAGGCTACACCTTC

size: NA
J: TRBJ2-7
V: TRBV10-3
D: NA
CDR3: CAISESGREQYF
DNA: TGTGCCATCAGTGAGTCGGGGAGGGAGCAGTACTTC